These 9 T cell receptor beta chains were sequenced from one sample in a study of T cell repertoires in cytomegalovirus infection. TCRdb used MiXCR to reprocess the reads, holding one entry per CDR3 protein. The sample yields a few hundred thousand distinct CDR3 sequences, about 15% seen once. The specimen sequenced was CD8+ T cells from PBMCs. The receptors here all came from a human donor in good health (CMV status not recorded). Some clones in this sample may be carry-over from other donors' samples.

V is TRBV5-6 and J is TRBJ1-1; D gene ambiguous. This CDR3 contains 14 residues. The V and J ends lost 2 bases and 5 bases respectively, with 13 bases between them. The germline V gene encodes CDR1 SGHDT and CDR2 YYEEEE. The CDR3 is CASSFLVSGTEAFF. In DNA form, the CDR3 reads TGTGCCAGCAGCTTTTTAGTTTCTGGGACTGAAGCTTTCTTT.

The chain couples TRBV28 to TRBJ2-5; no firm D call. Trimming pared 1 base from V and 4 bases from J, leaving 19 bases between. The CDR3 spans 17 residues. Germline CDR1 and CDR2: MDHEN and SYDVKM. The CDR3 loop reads CASSLSRFARPLETQYF. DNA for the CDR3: TGTGCCAGCAGTTTATCCCGCTTCGCACGTCCGCTAGAGACCCAGTACTTC.

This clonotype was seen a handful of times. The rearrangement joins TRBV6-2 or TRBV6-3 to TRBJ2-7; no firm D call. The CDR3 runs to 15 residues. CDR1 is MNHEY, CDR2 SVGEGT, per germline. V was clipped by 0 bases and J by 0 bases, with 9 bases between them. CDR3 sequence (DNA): TGTGCCAGCAGTTACTCCCTCGCCCCCTCCTACGAGCAGTACTTC. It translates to CASSYSLAPSYEQYF.

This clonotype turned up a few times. CDR3 amino acids: CASSALEETQYF. The DNA of the CDR3 is TGTGCCAGCAGCGCCCTGGAGGAGACCCAGTACTTC. The J gene is TRBJ2-5, the V gene TRBV7-9; D unresolved. Germline loops: CDR1 SEHNR, CDR2 FQNEAQ (reference sequence). The CDR3 length is 12 residues. V shed 5 bases and J shed 5 bases, with 9 bases lying between them.

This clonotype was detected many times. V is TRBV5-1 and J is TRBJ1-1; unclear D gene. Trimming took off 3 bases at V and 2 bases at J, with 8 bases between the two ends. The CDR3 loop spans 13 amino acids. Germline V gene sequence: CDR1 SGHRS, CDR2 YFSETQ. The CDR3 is CASSSDGNTEAFF. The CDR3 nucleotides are TGCGCCAGCAGCTCCGACGGAAACACTGAAGCTTTCTTT.

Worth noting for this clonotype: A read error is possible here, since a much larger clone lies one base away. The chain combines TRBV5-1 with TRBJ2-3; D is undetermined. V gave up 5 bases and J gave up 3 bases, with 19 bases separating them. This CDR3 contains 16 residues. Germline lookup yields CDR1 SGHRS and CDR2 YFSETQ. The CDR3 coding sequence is TGCGCCAGCAGGGTCGCCTGGGGTCGGTGGACAGATACGCAGTATTTT. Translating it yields CASRVAWGRWTDTQYF.

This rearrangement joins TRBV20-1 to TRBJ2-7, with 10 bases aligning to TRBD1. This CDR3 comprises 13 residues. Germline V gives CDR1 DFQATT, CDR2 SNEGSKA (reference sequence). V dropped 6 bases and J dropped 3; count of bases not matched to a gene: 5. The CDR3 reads CSAPGTGVYEQYF. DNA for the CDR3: TGCAGTGCCCCCGGGACAGGGGTCTACGAGCAGTACTTC.

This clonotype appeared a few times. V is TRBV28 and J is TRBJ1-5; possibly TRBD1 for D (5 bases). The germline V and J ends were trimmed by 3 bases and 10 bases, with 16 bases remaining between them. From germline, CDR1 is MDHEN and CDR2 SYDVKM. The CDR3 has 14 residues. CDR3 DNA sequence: TGTGCCAGCAGTTTGGGGGGGGAAATCAGCCCCCAGCATTTT. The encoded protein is CASSLGGEISPQHF.

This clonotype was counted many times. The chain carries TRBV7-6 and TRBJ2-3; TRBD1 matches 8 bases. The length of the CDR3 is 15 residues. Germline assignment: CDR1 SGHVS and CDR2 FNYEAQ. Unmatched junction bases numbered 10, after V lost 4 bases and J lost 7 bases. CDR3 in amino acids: CASSSRTGDRYTQYF. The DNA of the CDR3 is TGTGCCAGCAGCTCCCGTACCGGGGACAGGTATACGCAGTATTTT.